This T cell receptor (beta chain) was recovered during a study of cytomegalovirus exposure and HLA in healthy donors. CDR1 SGHVT and CDR2 SQSDAQ come from the germline V gene. The CDR3 totals 14 residues. The V gene end was trimmed by 6 bases and the J gene end by 4 bases; junction bases not matched to a gene: 9. The PCR ran on 60 Vbeta and 13 Jbeta primers. Sequencing used immunoSEQ multiplex PCR; TCRdb keeps in-frame clones, though not all of them. The sample contains approximately 160,000 clones, around 78% of which appear only once. The material sequenced was PBMCs. V is TRBV7-4 and J is TRBJ2-7, with 7 positions matching TRBD2. The clonotype originates from a man aged 35 to 55 in good health and CMV-seronegative. This CDR3 is CASSRASGTYEQYV. The CDR3 nucleotides are TGTGCCAGCAGTCGGGCCAGCGGGACGTACGAGCAGTACGTC.